A selection of T cell receptor beta chains follows, all from one sample in a study of blood T cell repertoires in COVID-19. Repertoires were generated with immunoSEQ multiplex PCR, while TCRdb's copy carries only in-frame clones and drops some. Of 250,000 to 300,000 clones listed, approximately 90% were seen once; the top ten hold 1% to 1.5%. The sample taken for sequencing was PBMCs or T cells enriched from blood (not recorded which). Source of these receptors: a human donor in a cohort exposed to, infected with or recovered from COVID-19 (not recorded which). The donor label of this sample is uncertain. CDR3s include the opening cysteine and the closing phenylalanine or tryptophan. The D gene is left open where the match is weak. Size tells how often a clone was seen (once, few, many) or the class of an expanded clone, and some rows leave it out.

CDR3nt,CDR3aa,d_gene,abundance,j_gene,v_gene
TGTGCCAGCAGCCCGGGACTAGCGGCCTCCTACGAGCAGTACTTC,CASSPGLAASYEQYF,TRBD2,-,TRBJ2-7,TRBV7-6
TGTGCCAGTAGTGCACGGACAGGCGAGCAGTACTTC,CASSARTGEQYF,TRBD1,-,TRBJ2-7,TRBV19
TGTGCCAGCAGTTTACCTCCAGCCTACGAGCAGTACTTC,CASSLPPAYEQYF,-,-,TRBJ2-7,TRBV28
TGCGCCAGCAGCCAAATCCTAAATGAGCAGTTCTTC,CASSQILNEQFF,-,once,TRBJ2-1,TRBV4-1
TGTGCCAGCAGTTTGACAGCGAACACTGAAGCTTTCTTT,CASSLTANTEAFF,-,-,TRBJ1-1,TRBV6-5
TGTGCCAGCAGCGCCGGGACTATACAAGAGACCCAGTACTTC,CASSAGTIQETQYF,TRBD2,-,TRBJ2-5,TRBV2
TGTGCCAGCCGGGCTCACAGGGGACGACACAATGAGCAGTTCTTC,CASRAHRGRHNEQFF,TRBD1,-,TRBJ2-1,TRBV25-1
TGTGCCAGCTCACCCTACAGGGAGCCGAACACCGGGGAGCTGTTTTTT,CASSPYREPNTGELFF,-,-,TRBJ2-2,TRBV18
TGTGCCAGCAGCTTGCCGGGACAGTACAATGAGCAGTTCTTC,CASSLPGQYNEQFF,TRBD1,-,TRBJ2-1,TRBV3-1/TRBV3-2
TGTGCCAGTTGGGACAGGGGGCCGACAGGCTACACCTTC,CASWDRGPTGYTF,TRBD1,-,TRBJ1-2,TRBV19
TGTGCCGCCGCAATAACTAGCGGGCAGGATACGCAGTATTTT,CAAAITSGQDTQYF,TRBD2,-,TRBJ2-3,TRBV30
TGTGCCAGCTGGACAGGGATCTATAATTCACCCCTCCACTTT,CASWTGIYNSPLHF,TRBD1,-,TRBJ1-6,TRBV19
TGTGCCAGCTCCCCGACAGCCTACGAGCAGTACTTC,CASSPTAYEQYF,-,-,TRBJ2-7,TRBV2
TGTGCCAGCAGTTACTCGGGTGGGGGGAAAGCTTTCTTT,CASSYSGGGKAFF,-,-,TRBJ1-1,TRBV6-5
TGTGCCAGCAGCCAGCCCGGGACAGGGGACAATGAGCAGTTCTTC,CASSQPGTGDNEQFF,TRBD1,-,TRBJ2-1,TRBV3-1/TRBV3-2
TGCGCCAGCAGCTCTAACACCGGGGAGCTGTTTTTT,CASSSNTGELFF,-,-,TRBJ2-2,TRBV4-1
TGTGCCAGCAGCTCGACAGCCCCAAAAGCCAAAAACATTCAGTACTTC,CASSSTAPKAKNIQYF,-,-,TRBJ2-4,TRBV7-3
TGTGCCAGCAGTTTCCGAGGGGCAGGGGTAGACAATGAGCAGTTCTTC,CASSFRGAGVDNEQFF,-,once,TRBJ2-1,TRBV6-5
TGTGCCAGCAGCTGGGAGGGAGAGGGAAACACCATATATTTT,CASSWEGEGNTIYF,-,-,TRBJ1-3,TRBV7-2
TGTGCCAGTAGTCGGGCGGGGGTAAACACAGATACGCAGTATTTT,CASSRAGVNTDTQYF,TRBD2,-,TRBJ2-3,TRBV19
TGTGCCAGCAGGGGGGACAGGGGGTTCATGAACACTGAAGCTTTCTTT,CASRGDRGFMNTEAFF,TRBD1,-,TRBJ1-1,TRBV2
TGTGCCATCAGGTGGAGCTCTGGAAACACCATATATTTT,CAIRWSSGNTIYF,-,-,TRBJ1-3,TRBV10-3
TGTGCCAGCATAGGTGAGGGGAGCGGGGGATCACCCCTCCACTTT,CASIGEGSGGSPLHF,-,-,TRBJ1-6,TRBV2
TGTGCCAGCAGCCGTAGGTCGGTGAGGGAGTACTTC,CASSRRSVREYF,-,-,TRBJ2-7,TRBV21-1
TGTGCCAGTAGTACCCGGCTCCGACAGGGCCTGAACACTGAAGCTTTCTTT,CASSTRLRQGLNTEAFF,TRBD1,-,TRBJ1-1,TRBV19
TGTGCCATCTACGGTTCTGGAAACACCATATATTTT,CAIYGSGNTIYF,-,-,TRBJ1-3,TRBV10-3
TGTGCCACCAGCAGAGAGGGGGGAGGATATGGCTACACCTTC,CATSREGGGYGYTF,-,once,TRBJ1-2,TRBV15
TGTGCCTGGACCCCTCCCCCGCCGGTAAACACTGAAGCTTTCTTT,CAWTPPPPVNTEAFF,-,-,TRBJ1-1,TRBV30
TGTGCCACCAGCCCTGGAAGGGACAGGGTGGTTTCTGGGGCCAACGTCCTGACTTTC,CATSPGRDRVVSGANVLTF,TRBD1,once,TRBJ2-6,TRBV24-1
TGTGCCAGCAGTTTATCCAGACAGGGCTACACCTTC,CASSLSRQGYTF,-,-,TRBJ1-2,TRBV28
TGTGCCAGCAGCTTGGGACAGGGTGGGGATACGCAGTATTTT,CASSLGQGGDTQYF,TRBD1,-,TRBJ2-3,TRBV7-9
TGTGCCAGCCAGGAATACGGCTCCTACGAGCAGTACTTC,CASQEYGSYEQYF,-,-,TRBJ2-7,TRBV6-5